Shown below are 23 T cell receptor beta chains from a single sample sequenced in a study of vaccination and CD4 T cells after COVID-19. For these receptors, no antigen is known. Sample treatment: roughly nine-day PBMC culture with coronavirus spike peptide pools or control peptides (ViraFEST assay). Oncomine TCR Beta short-read sequencing was applied to DNA from cultured CD4+ T cells. A single record per CDR3 protein comes from TCRdb applying MiXCR to the PCR reads. The sample lists over 14,000 distinct CDR3 sequences; 51% were seen once. The specimen sequenced was CD4+ T cells from blood, cultured in vitro. The receptors stem from a human donor who had recovered from COVID-19.

This rearrangement joins TRBV20-1 to TRBJ1-1; D remains unclear. CDR1 and CDR2 from the germline V gene are DFQATT and SNEGSKA (reference sequence). V was trimmed by 3 bases and J by 4 bases, leaving 12 bases between them. This CDR3 has 13 residues. CDR3 coding DNA: TGCAGTGCTAGGGGCCTTGATGGCACTGAAGCTTTCTTT. The encoded protein is CSARGLDGTEAFF.

The chain combines TRBV18 with TRBJ2-2, with 7 bases that match TRBD1. The germline CDR1 and CDR2 sequences are KGHSH and LQKENI. The V segment lost 0 bases and the J segment 1 base; nucleotides outside the gene matches: 2. The CDR3 covers 16 residues. For the CDR3, the DNA is TGTGCCAGCTCACCACCGGGACAGAGGAACACCGGGGAGCTGTTTTTT. It translates to CASSPPGQRNTGELFF.

This chain connects TRBV6-5 to TRBJ1-6; D uncertain. The CDR3 runs to 17 residues. Deletions cut 0 bases from V and 2 bases from J, with 11 bases between. In germline, CDR1 is MNHEY, CDR2 SVGAGI. DNA for the CDR3: TGTGCCAGCAGTTACTCGATTCGCGCTCCCTATAATTCACCCCTCCACTTT. Translation gives CASSYSIRAPYNSPLHF.

The chain uses TRBV6-5 and TRBJ1-2; no firm D call. This CDR3 has 15 amino acids. The V gene's germline CDR1 is MNHEY and CDR2 SVGAGI. The V and J ends lost 1 base and 8 bases respectively, with 17 bases between them. CDR3 in amino acids: CASSYLDGNMGGYTF. CDR3 coding DNA: TGTGCCAGCAGTTACTTGGACGGGAACATGGGGGGCTACACCTTC.

V gene TRBV7-9 combines with J gene TRBJ1-2; D is unclear. V dropped 2 bases and J dropped 4 bases, with 14 bases sitting between them. This CDR3 spans 15 amino acids. Germline CDR1 SEHNR, CDR2 FQNEAQ (reference sequence). In DNA, the CDR3 is TGTGCCAGCAGCTTAAAAGGCGGACCGGGCTATGGCTACACCTTC. Protein product: CASSLKGGPGYGYTF.

This clonotype was detected once. V is TRBV7-8 and J is TRBJ2-1, with D hard to call. The CDR3 is made up of 12 amino acids. CDR1 is SGHVS, CDR2 FQNEAQ, per germline. V was cut by 1 base and J by 9 bases, with 7 bases left in between. The CDR3 protein is CASSLEQTEQFF. For the CDR3, the DNA is TGTGCCAGCAGCTTAGAGCAGACTGAGCAGTTCTTC.

The rearrangement links TRBV27 to TRBJ2-5, with a weak D call TRBD1 (5 bases). Germline-derived CDR1 and CDR2 are MNHEY and SMNVEV (reference sequence). Trimming cost V 2 bases and J 9 bases, with 16 bases left between them. This CDR3 comprises 14 residues. The CDR3 nucleotides are TGTGCCAGCAGTTTAGCAGGGTTCGGCGAGGCCCAGTACTTC. Translation: CASSLAGFGEAQYF.

This chain links TRBV19 with TRBJ2-7; D is unresolved. The CDR3 runs to 14 residues. Trimming removed 9 bases at V and 0 bases at J, with 15 bases between. Germline V gene sequence: CDR1 LNHDA, CDR2 SQIVND (reference sequence). The CDR3 loop is CASSRQASSYEQYF. The CDR3 DNA follows: TGTGCCAGCAGCCGGCAGGCCAGCTCCTACGAGCAGTACTTC. Based on the CDR3 plus reference TRBV19 and TRBJ2-7, the full variable domain is DGGITQSPKYLFRKEGQNVTLSCEQNLNHDAMYWYRQDPGQGLRLIYYSQIVNDFQKGDIAEGYSVSREKKESFPLTVTSAQKNPTAFYLCASSRQASSYEQYFGPGTRLTVT.

A few counts support this clonotype. V gene TRBV6-1 combines with J gene TRBJ1-2; the match to TRBD1 covers 7 bases. The germline gives CDR1 MNHNS, CDR2 SASEGT. The CDR3 has 16 amino acids. Germline trimming cut 5 bases from V and 4 bases from J; bases unmatched to any gene: 13. The CDR3 DNA is TGTGCCAGCAGTAGACAGGGCAAATCCTCTTCCTATGGCTACACCTTC. The encoded protein is CASSRQGKSSSYGYTF.

The chain combines TRBV6-1 with TRBJ2-1; 10 nucleotides agree with TRBD2. Germline CDR1 and CDR2: MNHNS and SASEGT. The CDR3 sequence is 15 residues long. V dropped 8 bases and J dropped 6; count of bases not matched to a gene: 10. The CDR3 coding sequence is TGTGCCAGCTCCTCGGGGACTAGCGCCCGCAATGAGCAGTTCTTC. Encoded protein: CASSSGTSARNEQFF.

This clonotype is termed large. A junction boundary mismatches the germline segment, possibly from a read error. This chain connects TRBV20-1 to TRBJ1-1, with a tentative D call TRBD1 (5 bases). CDR3 length: 13 residues. Per the germline V gene, CDR1 is DFQATT and CDR2 is SNEGSKA (reference sequence). The CDR3 loop is CSARDTSWGSPSF. CDR3 nucleotide sequence: TGCAGTGCTAGAGATACCTCCTGGGGGTCCCCCTCCTTT.

V and J are TRBV12-5 and TRBJ2-3; TRBD2 is a possible D gene (6 bases). Germline values: CDR1 LGHNT, CDR2 FRNRAP. Between the trimmed V and J ends, which lost 0 bases and 0 bases, there was a span of 10 bases. The CDR3 spans 16 residues. In nucleotides, the CDR3 is TGTGCTAGTGGTTTGGTAACGGGACTTAGCACAGATACGCAGTATTTT. Its translation is CASGLVTGLSTDTQYF.

The chain couples TRBV20-1 to TRBJ2-3, with 7 bases that match TRBD1. In germline, CDR1 is DFQATT, CDR2 SNEGSKA (reference sequence). The CDR3 covers 13 residues. Trimming at V came to 5 bases and at J to 4 bases, leaving 6 bases not matched to a gene. In nucleotides, the CDR3 is TGCAGTGCTTTCGGGACAGCAGCAGATACGCAGTATTTT. Protein product: CSAFGTAADTQYF.

In its sample, this clonotype was seen once. This chain joins TRBV7-2 and TRBJ2-7; a weak D match, TRBD1 (6 bases). Trimming removed 5 bases at V and 0 bases at J, with 11 bases between. Looked up from germline, CDR1 is SGHTA and CDR2 is FQGNSA. The CDR3 loop spans 14 amino acids. This CDR3 reads CASSNNRASYEQYF. The DNA for the CDR3 is TGTGCCAGCAGCAACAACAGGGCCTCCTACGAGCAGTACTTC.

V is TRBV20-1 and J is TRBJ1-2, with no clear D. V was shortened by 8 bases and J by 2 bases, with 18 bases between the two germline ends. Germline lookup yields CDR1 DFQATT and CDR2 SNEGSKA (reference sequence). CDR3 length equals 14 residues. The CDR3 region is CSTLYETGNYGYTF. CDR3 bases: TGCAGTACACTCTACGAGACCGGCAACTATGGCTACACCTTC.

This clonotype was counted once. V is TRBV2 and J is TRBJ2-1, with TRBD2 matching over 7 bases. Per germline, CDR1 SNHLY and CDR2 FYNNEI. The CDR3 consists of 17 residues. V lost 3 bases, J lost 4 bases, and 12 bases stayed unmatched. DNA of the CDR3: TGTGCCAGCAGTGAGCGGGAACTAGCGAGGATTTACAATGAGCAGTTCTTC. Protein sequence: CASSERELARIYNEQFF.

The J gene is TRBJ1-1, the V gene TRBV7-9, with a tentative D call TRBD1 (5 bases). V lost 5 bases and J lost 5, with 12 bases in between. Germline V gives CDR1 SEHNR, CDR2 FQNEAQ (reference sequence). The CDR3 runs to 13 residues. CDR3 DNA sequence: TGTGCCAGCAGCGGACAAGAACAGACTGAAGCTTTCTTT. The encoded protein is CASSGQEQTEAFF. The whole variable domain, filled in from reference TRBV7-9 and TRBJ1-1, reads DTGVSQNPRHKITKRGQNVTFRCDPISEHNRLYWYRQTLGQGPEFLTYFQNEAQLEKSRLLSDRFSAERPKGSFSTLEIQRTEQGDSAMYLCASSGQEQTEAFFGQGTRLTVV.

This clonotype has just a few counts. The chain carries TRBV6-1 and TRBJ1-1; a possible D gene is TRBD1 (6 bases). V was pared by 6 bases and J by 2 bases, with 13 bases between. The CDR3 length is 14 residues. Germline V gene data show CDR1 as MNHNS and CDR2 as SASEGT. The CDR3 sequence is CASRGTNQNTEAFF. CDR3 DNA sequence: TGTGCCAGCAGGGGGACAAACCAAAACACTGAAGCTTTCTTT.

V is TRBV20-1 and J is TRBJ1-3; D call uncertain. The germline CDR1 and CDR2 sequences are DFQATT and SNEGSKA (reference sequence). There are 13 residues in the CDR3. Trimming left V 2 bases short and J 0 bases short, with 5 bases between. This CDR3 is CSARRHSGNTIYF. Here the CDR3 DNA reads TGCAGTGCTAGAAGGCACTCTGGAAACACCATATATTTT.

This chain links TRBV5-4 with TRBJ1-2; D is possibly TRBD1 (5 bases). The CDR3 length is 13 residues. V lost 3 bases and J 2 bases, leaving 8 bases between the germline ends. The germline gives CDR1 SGHNT, CDR2 YYREEE (reference sequence). The DNA of the CDR3 is TGTGCCAGCAGCTCGGACAAAAACTATGGCTACACCTTC. Its protein product is CASSSDKNYGYTF.

This clonotype was detected a few times. This sequence joins TRBV6-1 and TRBJ1-2; the D gene is possibly TRBD1 (5 bases). Germline lookup yields CDR1 MNHNS and CDR2 SASEGT. The germline V and J ends were trimmed by 3 bases and 6 bases, with 8 bases remaining between them. The CDR3 contains 12 residues. CDR3 sequence reads: CASSEAGHGYTF. In nucleotides, the CDR3 is TGTGCCAGCAGTGAGGCGGGGCATGGCTACACCTTC.

The J gene is TRBJ1-1, the V gene TRBV24-1; tentatively, D is TRBD1 (5 bases). Germline loops: CDR1 KGHDR, CDR2 SFDVKD. Trimming took off 3 bases at V and 4 bases at J, with 11 bases between the two ends. CDR3 length: 14 amino acids. The CDR3 spells CATSDDSYGTEAFF. The DNA for the CDR3 is TGTGCCACCAGTGATGACAGCTACGGCACTGAAGCTTTCTTT.

The chain couples TRBV6-5 to TRBJ2-7; D gene uncertain. The CDR3 has 13 amino acids. Trimming took 4 bases from V and 2 from J, leaving 9 bases between them. From germline, CDR1 is MNHEY and CDR2 SVGAGI. The CDR3 DNA follows: TGTGCCAGCAGTTCCCCCAGCCCCTACGAGCAGTACTTC. This sequence encodes CASSSPSPYEQYF.